Listed below are T cell receptor beta chains from one sample, sequenced in a study of blood T cell repertoires in COVID-19. Measured with immunoSEQ multiplex PCR; TCRdb has only the in-frame clones, and not every one. The repertoire holds 200,000 to 250,000 clones, with under 90% as singletons. Sequencing input: peripheral blood. The receptors stem from a woman aged 60-75 years who had recovered from COVID-19. CDR3s leave out the opening cysteine and the closing phenylalanine or tryptophan. Each record gives: J gene, CDR3 length, V gene, clone size, CDR3 protein. Only some rows state a clone size, as once, few, many or a class for expanded clones.

TRBJ2-1 14 TRBV12-5 NA ASGLVVGGAAYEQF
TRBJ2-2 14 TRBV11-2 many ASSLPPAGTTGELF
TRBJ2-7 14 TRBV7-3 NA ASSSRLTSYSYEQY
TRBJ2-5 14 TRBV3-1/TRBV3-2 once ASSLLGGGDQETQY
TRBJ2-2 13 TRBV25-1 NA ASSESGGITGELF
TRBJ2-5 11 TRBV7-3 NA ASSLESSETQY
TRBJ1-4 10 TRBV3-1/TRBV3-2 once ASSPRGEKLF
TRBJ2-1 12 TRBV11-3 NA ASSLGDRDGEQF
TRBJ2-7 13 TRBV29-1 NA SATMWGRGGYEQY
TRBJ2-7 9 TRBV20-1 NA SVRRGYEQY
TRBJ1-1 12 TRBV5-1 few ASSDGTGNTEAF
TRBJ2-5 13 TRBV18 NA ASSPQTGGEETQY
TRBJ1-1 14 TRBV4-3 NA ASSQELGVGYTEAF
TRBJ2-7 12 TRBV7-8 NA ASSLAGGLYEQY
TRBJ1-2 13 TRBV5-1 few ASSLLAGSGNGYT
TRBJ1-2 11 TRBV10-3 NA AISPREDLGYT
TRBJ2-7 12 TRBV6-5 NA ASSHQGAGYEQY
TRBJ2-3 12 TRBV6-5 NA ASRSGGWTDTQY
TRBJ1-1 12 TRBV5-1 NA ASSLTAQGVEAF
TRBJ2-3 14 TRBV29-1 NA SVEGVEGQGTDTQY
TRBJ1-2 13 TRBV7-2 once ASSLVHGANYGYT
TRBJ1-1 10 TRBV29-1 NA SVNRILAEAF
TRBJ1-3 14 TRBV5-4 NA ASSPAPESSRNTIY
TRBJ1-1 11 TRBV5-1 once ASSLGTGGEAF
TRBJ2-1 14 TRBV7-9 few ASSLGTYSSYNEQF
TRBJ1-5 10 TRBV30 once AWSVPGGPQH
TRBJ2-5 13 TRBV5-1 NA ASSYGTGTGETQY
TRBJ1-2 11 TRBV10-3 NA AISESQNYGYT
TRBJ1-1 13 TRBV2 few ASNKHNRGETEAF
TRBJ1-3 17 TRBV2 NA ASSSPLLDRASDGNTIY
TRBJ2-7 12 TRBV24-1 NA ATSIWDTYYEQY
TRBJ2-2 14 TRBV14 NA ASSQVGGGVAGELF
TRBJ1-3 11 TRBV19 NA ASMQGAGNTIY
TRBJ1-2 12 TRBV7-9 NA ASSLQGAGSRYT
TRBJ1-2 12 TRBV2 NA ASSPGGTNYGYT
TRBJ1-1 12 TRBV4-1 NA ASSQVGGNTEAF